This T cell receptor (beta chain) is from a study of T-cell reconstitution after alpha-beta-depleted transplantation in children. General study results and limits: One year after transplant, T-cell counts and diversity came mostly from newly produced T cells. Expanded graft clones, several hundred of them, were reportedly the source of alpha-beta T cells about two months after transplant.

Germline CDR1 KGHDR, CDR2 SFDVKD. This CDR3 has 16 amino acids. Between the trimmed V and J ends, which lost 0 bases and 6 bases, there was a span of 14 bases. In regard to this clonotype: Its antigen remains unknown.

It was with unique molecular identifiers that the TCRbeta library was prepared. TCRdb re-called the PCR reads with MiXCR, one entry per CDR3 protein. The table shows around 210,000 distinct CDR3 sequences, with about 7% occurring only once. The origin of this receptor is a boy aged 2 to 10 with acute lymphoblastic leukemia, due to receive a stem cell transplant. The genes are TRBV24-1 and TRBJ2-1; TRBD1 is a possible D gene (6 bases). Sample: PBMCs, taken before TCRalphabeta/CD19-depleted stem cell transplant. CDR3 residues: CATSDLWAGQTNEQFF. CDR3 nucleotide sequence: TGTGCCACCAGTGATTTGTGGGCAGGACAGACCAATGAGCAGTTCTTC.